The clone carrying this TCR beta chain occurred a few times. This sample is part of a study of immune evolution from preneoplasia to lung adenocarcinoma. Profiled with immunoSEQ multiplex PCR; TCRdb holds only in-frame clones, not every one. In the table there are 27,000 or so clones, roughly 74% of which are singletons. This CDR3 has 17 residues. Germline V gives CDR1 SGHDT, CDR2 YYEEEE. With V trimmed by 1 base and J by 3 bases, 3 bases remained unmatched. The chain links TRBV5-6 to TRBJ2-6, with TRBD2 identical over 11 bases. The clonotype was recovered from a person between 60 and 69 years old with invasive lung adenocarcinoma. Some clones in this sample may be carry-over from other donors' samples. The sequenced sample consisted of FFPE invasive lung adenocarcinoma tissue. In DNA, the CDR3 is TGTGCCAGCAGCTTGACTAGCGGGAGAGGTGGGGCCAACGTCCTGACTTTC. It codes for CASSLTSGRGGANVLTF.